Sequencing of this T cell receptor (beta chain) was carried out in a study of blood T cell repertoires in COVID-19. CDR3 length: 15 amino acids. The germline V gene encodes CDR1 MDHEN and CDR2 SYDVKM. The V and J ends lost 5 bases and 2 bases, in that order; junction bases with no gene match: 7. This clone was observed a few times. Authors' data handling: Reference gene primer amplification yielded estimated nucleated cell counts. The repertoire was sequenced with immunoSEQ multiplex PCR; TCRdb's copy has only in-frame clones and lacks some. V and J calls and clone size are as listed in that table; D and trimming were resolved from the DNA. The table has more than 150,000 clones, around 87% seen once; the top ten hold 0.85% to 0.95%.

Sequencing was performed on peripheral blood. The sequence was collected from a woman aged 18-29 years who had recovered from COVID-19. The chain combines TRBV28 with TRBJ2-3, with 7 bases matching TRBD2. Here the CDR3 reads CASSNSGGLTDTQYF. The CDR3 nucleotides are TGTGCCAGCAGTAATTCGGGGGGACTCACAGATACGCAGTATTTT. The full variable domain, completed using reference TRBV28 and TRBJ2-3, is DVKVTQSSRYLVKRTGEKVFLECVQDMDHENMFWYRQDPGLGLRLIYFSYDVKMKEKGDIPEGYSVSREKKERFSLILESASTNQTSMYLCASSNSGGLTDTQYFGPGTRLTVL.